This passage covers 24 T cell receptor beta chains from one sample sequenced in a study of blood T cells in healthy people across ages. With a J-beta primer mix and a sample-barcoded 5' primer, a second PCR ran roughly 6 to 11 cycles. TCRdb redid the calling of the 5' RACE reads with MiXCR, one entry per CDR3 protein. In the table there are about 680,000 distinct CDR3 sequences, approximately 50% of which are singletons. Sequencing was performed on blood. All receptors come from a woman aged 55-70 years in good health.

This clonotype was detected a few times. The chain carries TRBV28 and TRBJ2-2, with 9 bases fitting TRBD1. V trimming: 0 bases; J trimming: 3 bases; junction bases outside the gene matches: 2. Germline V gene data show CDR1 as MDHEN and CDR2 as SYDVKM. This CDR3 is built from 16 residues. The CDR3 reads CASSLWGQGDTGELFF. The CDR3 nucleotides are TGTGCCAGCAGTTTATGGGGACAGGGTGACACCGGGGAGCTGTTTTTT.

This clonotype was observed many times. The V call is TRBV4-3, the J call TRBJ2-3; D might be TRBD1 (5 bases). The V gene's germline CDR1 is LGHNA and CDR2 YSLEER. The CDR3 length is 14 residues. V was cut by 2 bases and J by 2 bases, with 8 bases left in between. In nucleotides, the CDR3 is TGCGCCAGCAGCCAACAGGGCGACACAGATACGCAGTATTTT. As protein: CASSQQGDTDTQYF.

The J gene is TRBJ2-7, the V gene TRBV7-2, with 9 bases matching TRBD1. Germline V gene lookup returns CDR1 SGHTA and CDR2 FQGNSA. The CDR3 spans 16 residues. V shed 0 bases and J 6 bases; nucleotides not matched to a gene: 9. The CDR3 sequence is CASSLARHRGRGEQYF. The CDR3 nucleotides are TGTGCCAGCAGCTTAGCGCGACACAGGGGGCGAGGCGAGCAGTACTTC.

The chain uses TRBV4-2 and TRBJ1-4; D is possibly TRBD1 (5 bases). This CDR3 has 15 residues. Trimming cost V 4 bases and J 8 bases, with 17 bases left between them. The germline gives CDR1 LGHNA, CDR2 YNFKEQ. Here the CDR3 reads CASSPKGQGEEKLFF. Written as DNA, the CDR3 is TGTGCCAGCAGCCCAAAGGGGCAGGGAGAGGAAAAACTGTTTTTT.

The chain joins TRBV28 to TRBJ2-1, with D possibly being TRBD1 or TRBD2 (6 bases each). Looked up from germline, CDR1 is MDHEN and CDR2 is SYDVKM. This CDR3 region has 16 residues. Trimming left V 3 bases short and J 6 bases short, with 18 bases between. The DNA of the CDR3 is TGTGCCAGCAGTTTGTATGAGGGGGGATTCACCAATGAGCAGTTCTTC. This encodes CASSLYEGGFTNEQFF.

This chain links TRBV4-3 with TRBJ2-3; TRBD2 aligns across 10 bases. The germline V gene has CDR1 LGHNA and CDR2 YSLEER. V trimming: 3 bases; J trimming: 2 bases; junction bases outside the gene matches: 11. The CDR3 has 18 residues. CDR3 DNA: TGCGCCAGCAGCCAGAGCGCCTCGGGACTAGCGTCCACAGATACGCAGTATTTT. Translated, it gives CASSQSASGLASTDTQYF.

The chain carries TRBV25-1 and TRBJ1-1; weak D call: TRBD1 (5 bases). The CDR3 has 14 residues. CDR1 is MGHDK and CDR2 is SYGVNS in the germline V gene. V was shortened by 6 bases and J by 6 bases, with 17 bases between the two germline ends. The chain's CDR3 is CASSRAGKDSEAFF. Written as DNA, the CDR3 is TGTGCCAGCAGCCGGGCAGGGAAAGATTCTGAAGCTTTCTTT. The whole variable domain, remainder taken from reference TRBV25-1 and TRBJ1-1, is EADIYQTPRYLVIGTGKKITLECSQTMGHDKMYWYQQDPGMELHLIHYSYGVNSTEKGDLSSESTVSRIRTEHFPLTLESARPSHTSQYLCASSRAGKDSEAFFGQGTRLTVV.

This clonotype occurred a few times. This sequence joins TRBV7-9 and TRBJ1-2, with 7 bases matching TRBD1. The germline V gene has CDR1 SEHNR and CDR2 FQNEAQ (reference sequence). V was clipped by 4 bases and J by 4 bases; unmatched bases: 3. This CDR3 region has 13 residues. The CDR3 here is CASSWGQSYGYTF. The DNA of the CDR3 is TGTGCCAGCAGCTGGGGACAGAGCTATGGCTACACCTTC.

The chain joins TRBV7-9 to TRBJ1-5; D gene uncertain. With 1 base removed from V and 4 bases from J, the gap between germline ends came to 5 bases. This CDR3 has 13 amino acids. CDR1 and CDR2 from the germline V gene are SEHNR and FQNEAQ (reference sequence). CDR3 protein: CASSLVPNQPQHF. CDR3 DNA sequence: TGTGCCAGCAGCTTAGTACCGAATCAGCCCCAGCATTTT.

The chain employs TRBV4-3 and TRBJ2-1; D possibly corresponds to TRBD1 (5 bases). Deletions cut 3 bases from V and 5 bases from J, with 17 bases between. From germline, CDR1 is LGHNA and CDR2 YSLEER. CDR3 size: 16 residues. In DNA, the CDR3 is TGCGCCAGCAGCCATCTCTGGGGCGGCCACGACAATGAGCAGTTCTTC. Translated, it gives CASSHLWGGHDNEQFF.

This chain uses TRBV2 with TRBJ2-7, with 7 bases that match TRBD2. The better agreement between TRBJ2-5 and the DNA end casts doubt on the J call. The CDR3 is made up of 14 amino acids. In germline, CDR1 is SNHLY, CDR2 FYNNEI. CDR3 DNA sequence: TGTGCCAGCCAACCTGTGGGGAGCGGGAAGACCCAGTACTTC. Translating gives CASQPVGSGKTQYF.

This chain uses TRBV4-3 with TRBJ2-3; no definite D call. Trimming stripped 0 bases from V and 7 bases from J, with 20 bases between. CDR1 is LGHNA, CDR2 YSLEER, per germline. The CDR3 totals 17 residues. CDR3 sequence (DNA): TGCGCCAGCAGCCAAGATGCGGCGGAAGGGCCCGGAAATACGCAGTATTTT. This encodes CASSQDAAEGPGNTQYF.

V usage is TRBV6-2 or TRBV6-3 and J usage is TRBJ1-1; tentative D call: TRBD1 (5 bases). The germline V and J ends were trimmed by 7 bases and 10 bases, with 13 bases remaining between them. CDR1 and CDR2 from the germline V gene are MNHEY and SVGEGT. The CDR3 spans 11 residues. The CDR3 DNA is TGTGCCAGCACTGCCGGACATCGAGCTTTCTTT. This encodes CASTAGHRAFF.

This clonotype appeared a few times. The V and J genes are TRBV12-3 or TRBV12-4 and TRBJ2-7; TRBD2 agrees at 9 bases. This CDR3 comprises 19 residues. V shed 7 bases and J 0 bases; nucleotides not matched to a gene: 19. The CDR3, as DNA: TGTGCCAGCACCCTCATCCGAGCGGGGGGCACAAGTTCCTCCTACGAGCAGTACTTC. Its protein is CASTLIRAGGTSSSYEQYF.

The J gene is TRBJ2-7, the V gene TRBV10-3, with D possibly TRBD2 on 5 matching bases. The J call may be mistaken, given a closer DNA end match to TRBJ2-5. The CDR3 extends over 13 amino acids. Looked up from germline, CDR1 is ENHRY and CDR2 is SYGVKD. Written as DNA, the CDR3 is TGTGCCATCAGTGAGTTAGAGGGAATGACCCAGTACTTC. This sequence encodes CAISELEGMTQYF.

This clonotype has at least ten counts. The chain joins TRBV9 to TRBJ2-7; D possibly corresponds to TRBD1 (6 bases). V lost 5 bases, J lost 6 bases, and 21 bases lay in between. CDR3 length equals 15 residues. The germline gives CDR1 SGDLS, CDR2 YYNGEE. CDR3 DNA: TGTGCCAGCAGTCCTAGCAGGGGAGCCCTACTCGAGCAGTACTTC. Its protein product is CASSPSRGALLEQYF.

V and J are TRBV5-1 and TRBJ2-7; TRBD2 matches 8 bases. Trimming cost V 3 bases and J 7 bases; bases outside gene matches: 6. The CDR3 has 13 residues. Germline loops: CDR1 SGHRS, CDR2 YFSETQ. CDR3: CASSSSGSREQYF. The CDR3 coding sequence is TGCGCCAGCAGCTCCAGCGGGAGTCGGGAGCAGTACTTC.

The gene calls are TRBV29-1 and TRBJ2-5; 7 nucleotides match TRBD1. CDR1 and CDR2 from the germline V gene are SQVTM and ANQGSEA. The CDR3 has 14 residues. J lost 4 bases, V lost 4 bases, and 9 bases had no gene match. The CDR3, as DNA: TGCAGCGTTGGTAGGGGATCAGGGGGAGAGACCCAGTACTTC. It specifies CSVGRGSGGETQYF.

Only a few counts were recorded for this clonotype. This chain uses TRBV20-1 with TRBJ1-6; D is possibly TRBD1 (5 bases). The CDR3 has 12 amino acids. The germline V and J ends were trimmed by 1 base and 8 bases, with 6 bases remaining between them. Germline values: CDR1 DFQATT, CDR2 SNEGSKA (reference sequence). The CDR3 DNA sequence: TGCAGTGCTAGAGTGGGGCATTCACCCCTCCACTTT. This translates into CSARVGHSPLHF.

This clonotype was recorded many times. The rearrangement uses TRBV25-1 and TRBJ2-1, with TRBD1 identical over 9 bases. In germline, CDR1 is MGHDK, CDR2 SYGVNS. After removal of 8 bases from V and 6 bases from J, the junction contained 8 bases not matched to a gene. This CDR3 contains 14 residues. CDR3 nucleotides: TGTGCCAGCGGACACCGGGACAGGGTCAATGAGCAGTTCTTC. Translating gives CASGHRDRVNEQFF.

This chain uses TRBV18 with TRBJ2-1; 11 bases match TRBD1. Germline loops: CDR1 KGHSH, CDR2 LQKENI. There are 15 residues in the CDR3. With V trimmed by 6 bases and J by 4 bases, 5 bases remained unmatched. CDR3 in DNA: TGTGCCAGCTCGGGACAGGGGGGACATTACAATGAGCAGTTCTTC. Translating gives CASSGQGGHYNEQFF.

This clonotype appeared a few times. The rearrangement uses TRBV29-1 and TRBJ2-7; 9 nucleotides align to TRBD1. There are 13 residues in the CDR3. Germline V CDR1 and CDR2: SQVTM, ANQGSEA. V shed 6 bases, J shed 3 bases, and the junction held 6 bases outside the gene matches. The CDR3 sequence: CSVSGQGHYEQYF. The DNA of the CDR3 is TGCAGCGTCTCGGGACAGGGACACTACGAGCAGTACTTC.

This clonotype appeared a few times. The rearrangement joins TRBV5-1 to TRBJ1-1; D may be TRBD1 (5 bases). Trimming left V 4 bases short and J 3 bases short, with 7 bases between. Germline CDR1 reads SGHRS; CDR2 reads YFSETQ. CDR3 length equals 12 residues. CDR3: CASSQGDTEAFF. CDR3 bases: TGCGCCAGCAGCCAGGGAGACACTGAAGCTTTCTTT.

This clonotype was seen only a few times. The chain combines TRBV5-1 with TRBJ1-6; perhaps TRBD1 as D (6 bases). CDR1 and CDR2 from the germline V gene are SGHRS and YFSETQ. The CDR3 is 15 residues long. Trimming shortened V by 4 bases and J by 5 bases, and 13 bases separated the two germline ends. The CDR3 region is CASSDPAGDNSPLHF. CDR3 in DNA: TGCGCCAGCAGCGACCCTGCAGGGGATAATTCACCCCTCCACTTT.